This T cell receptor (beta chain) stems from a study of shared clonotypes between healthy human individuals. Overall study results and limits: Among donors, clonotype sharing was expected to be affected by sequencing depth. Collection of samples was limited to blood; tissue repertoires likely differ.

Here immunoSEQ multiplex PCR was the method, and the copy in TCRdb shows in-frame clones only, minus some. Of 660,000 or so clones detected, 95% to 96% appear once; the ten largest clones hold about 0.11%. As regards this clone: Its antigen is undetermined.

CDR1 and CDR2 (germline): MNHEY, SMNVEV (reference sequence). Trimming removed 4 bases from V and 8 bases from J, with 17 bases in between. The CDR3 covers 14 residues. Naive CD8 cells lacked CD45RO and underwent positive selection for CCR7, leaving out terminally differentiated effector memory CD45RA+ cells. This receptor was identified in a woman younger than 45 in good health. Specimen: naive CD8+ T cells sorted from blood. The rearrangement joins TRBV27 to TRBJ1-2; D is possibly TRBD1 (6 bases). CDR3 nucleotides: TGTGCCAGCAGTTACCTCGGGGGGCTAGGGGGCTACACCTTC. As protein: CASSYLGGLGGYTF.